One and the same sample provided the 14 T cell receptor beta chains below, sequenced in a study of patients and donors after allogeneic stem cell transplantation. TCRdb processed the RT-PCR reads anew with MiXCR; each CDR3 protein has one entry. This sample has about 160,000 distinct CDR3 sequences, with 24% found just once. Sequencing was performed on blood, either unsorted or a sorted T cell fraction (not recorded which). The receptor source for this set is a human donor who was either an allogeneic HSCT recipient or a stem cell or donor lymphocyte infusion donor (not recorded which). It is not recorded whose cells these are; they may come from a transplant donor.

The chain recombines TRBV10-3 with TRBJ2-3; no reliable D call. V was clipped by 10 bases and J by 6 bases, with 20 bases between them. Germline V gene sequence: CDR1 ENHRY, CDR2 SYGVKD. The CDR3 spans 14 residues. The CDR3 loop is CASGWAPKPDTQYF. The CDR3, as DNA: TGTGCCAGTGGCTGGGCCCCTAAACCCGATACGCAGTATTTT.

The rearrangement links TRBV12-3 or TRBV12-4 to TRBJ2-1; 10 nucleotides match TRBD1. The CDR3 covers 19 residues. Unmatched junction bases numbered 13, after V lost 5 bases and J lost 0 bases. As DNA, the CDR3 is TGTGCCAGCAGTCTACCCGGGACAGGGGCTTCGAGCTCCTACAATGAGCAGTTCTTC. Its translation is CASSLPGTGASSSYNEQFF.

The sample holds a few counts of this clonotype. The chain carries TRBV10-3 and TRBJ1-2; D is undetermined. V lost 2 bases, J lost 6 bases, and 4 bases lay in between. This CDR3 contains 11 residues. Per the germline V gene, CDR1 is ENHRY and CDR2 is SYGVKD. CDR3 residues: CAISEPDGYTF. CDR3 DNA: TGTGCCATCAGTGAGCCGGATGGCTACACCTTC.

The gene calls are TRBV20-1 and TRBJ2-4; the D gene is possibly TRBD1 (6 bases). The germline gives CDR1 DFQATT, CDR2 SNEGSKA (reference sequence). The CDR3 runs to 13 residues. V was clipped by 6 bases and J by 7 bases, with 16 bases between them. The CDR3, as DNA: TGCAGTGCGGAAGGACAGAGCCTTAACATTCAGTACTTC. Translated, it gives CSAEGQSLNIQYF.

This chain connects TRBV24-1 to TRBJ2-1; 8 nucleotides match TRBD2. From germline, CDR1 is KGHDR and CDR2 SFDVKD. The V segment lost 6 bases and the J segment 4 bases; nucleotides outside the gene matches: 10. The CDR3 consists of 16 residues. CDR3 region: CATSPRGAGPYNEQFF. CDR3 nucleotide sequence: TGTGCCACCAGTCCGCGGGGGGCGGGACCGTACAATGAGCAGTTCTTC.

The J gene is TRBJ2-1, the V gene TRBV20-1; TRBD2 aligns across 13 bases. This CDR3 comprises 14 residues. J gave up 8 bases and V 3 bases, and 4 bases lay outside the gene matches. Germline V gene sequence: CDR1 DFQATT, CDR2 SNEGSKA (reference sequence). The CDR3 loop reads CSARTSGGLDEQFF. The CDR3 region has the DNA TGCAGTGCTAGGACTAGCGGGGGGTTGGATGAGCAGTTCTTC.

V usage is TRBV7-2 and J usage is TRBJ1-1; possible D gene TRBD1, 6 bases. CDR1 and CDR2 from the germline V gene are SGHTA and FQGNSA. V lost 3 bases and J lost 6, with 11 bases in between. The CDR3 covers 13 residues. CDR3 sequence reads: CASSLQGSAEAFF. The CDR3 DNA sequence: TGTGCCAGCAGCTTGCAGGGGAGCGCTGAAGCTTTCTTT.

This clonotype was picked up one time. The CDR3 sequence is CATSDPSPGQNPKHRTDTQYF. CDR3 in DNA: TGTGCCACCAGTGATCCCAGCCCGGGACAGAACCCTAAACATCGCACAGATACGCAGTATTTT. The chain uses TRBV24-1 and TRBJ2-3, with 7 bases matching TRBD1. Germline V lookup: CDR1 KGHDR, CDR2 SFDVKD. V shed 3 bases, J shed 1 base, and the junction held 21 bases outside the gene matches. This CDR3 spans 21 amino acids.

This clonotype has a handful of counts. The genes are TRBV4-3 and TRBJ1-2; 10 bases match TRBD1. Trimming at V came to 3 bases and at J to 3 bases, leaving 4 bases not matched to a gene. The CDR3 runs to 15 residues. The V gene's germline CDR1 is LGHNA and CDR2 YSLEER. CDR3 nucleotides: TGCGCCAGCAGCCAGGGACAGGGGTCCCACTATGGCTACACCTTC. As protein: CASSQGQGSHYGYTF.

This clonotype was observed a few times. CDR3 residues: CASSSDRGLNTEAFF. CDR3 bases: TGTGCCAGCAGTTCGGACAGGGGATTGAACACTGAAGCTTTCTTT. J is TRBJ1-1 and V is TRBV27, with 9 nucleotides matching TRBD1. Germline V gene data show CDR1 as MNHEY and CDR2 as SMNVEV (reference sequence). CDR3 length: 15 amino acids. V lost 4 bases to trimming and J lost 0 bases; unmatched junction nucleotides: 3.

This chain uses TRBV30 with TRBJ2-3; unclear D gene. This CDR3 is built from 11 residues. Germline lookup yields CDR1 GTSNPN and CDR2 SVGIG (reference sequence). V was trimmed by 1 base and J by 11 bases, leaving 10 bases between them. CDR3 in amino acids: CAWSATGRQYF. The DNA for the CDR3 is TGTGCCTGGAGTGCGACTGGTAGGCAGTATTTT. Full variable domain (outside the CDR3, taken from reference TRBV30 and TRBJ2-3): SQTIHQWPATLVQPVGSPLSLECTVEGTSNPNLYWYRQAAGRGLQLLFYSVGIGQISSEVPQNLSASRPQDRQFILSSKKLLLSDSGFYLCAWSATGRQYFGPGTRLTVL.

J is TRBJ2-5 and V is TRBV6-5; weak D call: TRBD2 (5 bases). The CDR3 runs to 16 residues. Germline loops: CDR1 MNHEY, CDR2 SVGAGI. Between the trimmed V and J ends, which lost 5 bases and 1 base, there was a span of 17 bases. The CDR3 DNA reads TGTGCCAGCAGTCGACCGTGGGGAGCGACCCAAGAGACCCAGTACTTC. Protein: CASSRPWGATQETQYF.

This clonotype has more than one count but fewer than ten. The DNA of the CDR3 is TGTGCCAGCAGTTACTCTGCAGGGTATGGCTACACCTTC. It yields the protein CASSYSAGYGYTF. This sequence joins TRBV6-5 and TRBJ1-2, with D perhaps TRBD1 (5 bases). In germline, CDR1 is MNHEY, CDR2 SVGAGI. Trimming cost V 0 bases and J 5 bases, with 7 bases left between them. The CDR3 loop spans 13 amino acids.

The sample holds a few counts of this clonotype. This sequence joins TRBV12-3 or TRBV12-4 and TRBJ2-2; 8 bases are a match to TRBD1. J was trimmed by 1 base and V by 8 bases; bases with no gene match: 9. The length of the CDR3 is 16 residues. CDR3 DNA sequence: TGTGCCAGCCGCTCATTGGGACAGGAGAACACCGGGGAGCTGTTTTTT. It yields the protein CASRSLGQENTGELFF.